A single sample is the source of the 16 T cell receptor beta chains below, sequenced in a study of blood T cell repertoires in COVID-19. Generated by immunoSEQ multiplex PCR, the TCRdb table keeps only in-frame clones and is missing some. The table records tens of thousands of clones, around three quarters of them present only once. The sequencing sample was made of peripheral blood. These receptors originate from a woman of 80 years or more with acute or convalescent COVID-19.

The V gene is TRBV5-8, the J gene TRBJ2-5; 9 bases align to TRBD1. The CDR3 is made up of 16 amino acids. V dropped 3 bases and J dropped 2; count of bases not matched to a gene: 8. The germline V gene has CDR1 SGHTS and CDR2 YDEGEE. The CDR3 DNA reads TGTGCCAGCAGCTGGGGGACAGGGACCCGACAAGAGACCCAGTACTTC. This sequence encodes CASSWGTGTRQETQYF.

The chain employs TRBV5-1 and TRBJ1-1; 9 nucleotides line up with TRBD1. J lost 1 base, V lost 4 bases, and 8 bases had no gene match. The CDR3 is made up of 16 amino acids. Germline V gives CDR1 SGHRS, CDR2 YFSETQ. In DNA, the CDR3 is TGCGCCAGCAGCCGGAATCCGGGACAGGGGAACACTGAAGCTTTCTTT. This sequence encodes CASSRNPGQGNTEAFF.

The count of this clone is one. V gene TRBV7-2 combines with J gene TRBJ2-5, with 8 positions matching TRBD2. V lost 7 bases, J lost 5 bases, and 12 bases stayed unmatched. Germline CDR1 reads SGHTA; CDR2 reads FQGNSA. There are 15 residues in the CDR3. The CDR3 DNA reads as TGTGCCAGCAAAGGGCCCGGGACTAGTTACGAGACCCAGTACTTC. Translation: CASKGPGTSYETQYF. Full variable domain (rest looked up from reference TRBV7-2 and TRBJ2-5): GAGVSQSPSNKVTEKGKDVELRCDPISGHTALYWYRQSLGQGLEFLIYFQGNSAPDKSGLPSDRFSAERTGGSVSTLTIQRTQQEDSAVYLCASKGPGTSYETQYFGPGTRLLVL.

The chain carries TRBV27 and TRBJ2-1, with D possibly TRBD1 on 5 matching bases. The germline V gene encodes CDR1 MNHEY and CDR2 SMNVEV (reference sequence). The CDR3 sequence is 13 residues long. V was clipped by 2 bases and J by 7 bases, with 9 bases between them. CDR3 nucleotide sequence: TGTGCCAGCAGTTTAAGGACAAGAAATGAGCAGTTCTTC. This encodes CASSLRTRNEQFF.

This chain's CDR3 is CASSDSPGQPQHF. The CDR3 bases are TGTGCCAGTAGTGACAGTCCAGGACAGCCCCAGCATTTT. This chain links TRBV19 with TRBJ1-5, with D possibly TRBD1 on 5 matching bases. This CDR3 contains 13 residues. V lost 5 bases and J 7 bases, leaving 12 bases between the germline ends. CDR1 is LNHDA, CDR2 SQIVND, per germline (reference sequence).

This clone is a singleton in its sample. This chain links TRBV7-2 with TRBJ2-5; 12 bases are shared with TRBD2. J was trimmed by 4 bases and V by 0 bases; bases with no gene match: 12. Germline CDR1 reads SGHTA; CDR2 reads FQGNSA. This CDR3 is 19 amino acids long. CDR3 bases: TGTGCCAGCAGCTTAGCGCTAATGGGTCTAGCGGGGGGGCGAGAGACCCAGTACTTC. Protein sequence: CASSLALMGLAGGRETQYF.

This clone was counted between two and nine times. CDR3 sequence reads: CASSSGLAGLNEQFF. The CDR3 nucleotides read TGTGCCAGCAGCTCGGGACTAGCGGGGCTCAATGAGCAGTTCTTC. This chain joins TRBV11-3 and TRBJ2-1, with 13 bases fitting TRBD2. The V segment lost 4 bases and the J segment 6 bases; nucleotides outside the gene matches: 3. Per the germline V gene, CDR1 is SGHNT and CDR2 is YENEEA. The CDR3 runs 15 residues. The full variable domain, with the rest looked up from reference TRBV11-3 and TRBJ2-1, is EAGVVQSPRYKIIEKKQPVAFWCNPISGHNTLYWYLQNLGQGPELLIRYENEEAVDDSQLPKDRFSAERLKGVDSTLKIQPAELGDSAVYLCASSSGLAGLNEQFFGPGTRLTVL.

This chain uses TRBV18 with TRBJ1-6; D is undetermined. Germline V gives CDR1 KGHSH, CDR2 LQKENI. There are 14 residues in the CDR3. Trimming took 3 bases from V and 2 from J, leaving 5 bases between them. The CDR3 bases are TGTGCCAGCTCACCTTCCGCCTATAATTCACCCCTCCACTTT. Encoded protein: CASSPSAYNSPLHF. The full variable domain, completed using reference TRBV18 and TRBJ1-6, is NAGVMQNPRHLVRRRGQEARLRCSPMKGHSHVYWYRQLPEEGLKFMVYLQKENIIDESGMPKERFSAEFPKEGPSILRIQQVVRGDSAAYFCASSPSAYNSPLHFGNGTRLTVT.

The chain employs TRBV27 and TRBJ2-7; 7 nucleotides agree with TRBD2. CDR1 is MNHEY and CDR2 is SMNVEV in the germline V gene (reference sequence). V gave up 2 bases and J gave up 5 bases; unmatched junction bases: 9. This CDR3 has 15 residues. The CDR3 is CASSLVGGRAHEQYF. The DNA for the CDR3 is TGTGCCAGCAGTTTAGTAGGTGGGAGGGCCCACGAGCAGTACTTC.

The chain employs TRBV18 and TRBJ1-5; D is possibly TRBD1 (5 bases). Germline V gene data show CDR1 as KGHSH and CDR2 as LQKENI. V was shortened by 1 base and J by 1 base, with 11 bases between the two germline ends. This CDR3 contains 16 residues. The CDR3 protein is CASSPRGVGSNQPQHF. CDR3 DNA: TGTGCCAGCTCACCACGGGGGGTTGGGAGCAATCAGCCCCAGCATTTT.

The V call is TRBV2, the J call TRBJ2-3; 8 positions match TRBD2. Germline V gene sequence: CDR1 SNHLY, CDR2 FYNNEI. The CDR3 extends over 14 amino acids. In DNA form, the CDR3 reads TGTGCTTTCTCCCGGGGGGGCCGAAGAGATACGCAGTATTTT. It is translated as CAFSRGGRRDTQYF.

This chain connects TRBV3-1 (or the pseudogene TRBV3-2) to TRBJ1-1; D may be TRBD1 (6 bases). This CDR3 is built from 15 residues. Germline loops: CDR1 LGHDT, CDR2 YNNKEL (reference sequence). V lost 3 bases to trimming and J lost 0 bases, with 11 bases between them. CDR3 sequence (DNA): TGTGCCAGCAGCCACTACAGGACAGTGAACACTGAAGCTTTCTTT. This translates into CASSHYRTVNTEAFF.

This clone was seen just once. V gene TRBV15 combines with J gene TRBJ1-2; 7 bases are shared with TRBD1. Germline trimming cut 0 bases from V and 4 bases from J; bases unmatched to any gene: 5. This CDR3 is built from 15 residues. Germline assignment: CDR1 LNHNV and CDR2 YYDKDF (reference sequence). CDR3 nucleotides: TGTGCCACCAGCAGAGATCGGGACAGAACCTATGGCTACACCTTC. Translated, it gives CATSRDRDRTYGYTF.

CDR3 nucleotide sequence: TGTGCCAGCAGCCAAGATAGGGGGGGGTCAGATACGCAGTATTTT. Its protein is CASSQDRGGSDTQYF. The chain couples TRBV3-1 (or the pseudogene TRBV3-2) to TRBJ2-3; possibly TRBD2 for D (7 bases). The CDR3 consists of 15 residues. Trimming pared 0 bases from V and 4 bases from J, leaving 11 bases between. Germline V gene lookup returns CDR1 LGHDT and CDR2 YNNKEL (reference sequence).

In this sample, this clone turned up a few times. The chain combines TRBV7-2 with TRBJ2-2, with a tentative D call TRBD1 (5 bases). The CDR3 sequence is 14 residues long. The V gene lost 4 bases and the J gene lost 5 bases, with 11 bases spanning the gap. CDR1 SGHTA and CDR2 FQGNSA come from the germline V gene. CDR3 amino acids: CASSYRSGTGELFF. The CDR3 region has the DNA TGTGCCAGCAGCTACCGATCAGGGACCGGGGAGCTGTTTTTT.

The rearrangement links TRBV7-6 to TRBJ1-2, with TRBD1 identical over 7 bases. CDR1 is SGHVS, CDR2 FNYEAQ, per germline. The CDR3 runs to 14 residues. V gave up 5 bases and J gave up 7 bases; unmatched junction bases: 10. CDR3 sequence: CASSPPRTGSGYTF. CDR3 DNA sequence: TGTGCCAGCAGCCCCCCGAGGACAGGCTCTGGCTACACCTTC.